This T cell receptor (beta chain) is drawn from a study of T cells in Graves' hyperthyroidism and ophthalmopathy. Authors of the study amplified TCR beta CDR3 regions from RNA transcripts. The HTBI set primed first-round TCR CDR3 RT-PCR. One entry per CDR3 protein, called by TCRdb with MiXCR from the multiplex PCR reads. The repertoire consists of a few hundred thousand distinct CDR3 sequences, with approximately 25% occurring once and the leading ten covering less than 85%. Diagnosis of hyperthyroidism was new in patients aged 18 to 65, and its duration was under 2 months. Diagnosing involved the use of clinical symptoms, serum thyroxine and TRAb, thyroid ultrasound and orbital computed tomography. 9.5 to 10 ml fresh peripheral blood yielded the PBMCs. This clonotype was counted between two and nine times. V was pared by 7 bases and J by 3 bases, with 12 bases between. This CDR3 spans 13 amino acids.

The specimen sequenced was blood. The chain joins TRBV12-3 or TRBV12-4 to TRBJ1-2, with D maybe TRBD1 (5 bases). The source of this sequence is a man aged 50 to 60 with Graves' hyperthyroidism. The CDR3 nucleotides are TGTGCCAGCATCCATGACAGTCACTATGGCTACACCTTC. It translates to CASIHDSHYGYTF.